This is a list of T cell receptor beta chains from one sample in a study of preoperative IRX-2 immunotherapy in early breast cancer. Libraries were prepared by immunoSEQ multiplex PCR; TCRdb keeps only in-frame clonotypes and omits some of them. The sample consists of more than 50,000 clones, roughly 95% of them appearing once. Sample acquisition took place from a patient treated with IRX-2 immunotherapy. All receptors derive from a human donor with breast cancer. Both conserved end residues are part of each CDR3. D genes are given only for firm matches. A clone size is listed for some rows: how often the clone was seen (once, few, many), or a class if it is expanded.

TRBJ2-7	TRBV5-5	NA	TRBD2	CASSLWVAGSYEQYF	TGTGCCAGCAGCTTGTGGGTAGCGGGGAGCTACGAGCAGTACTTC
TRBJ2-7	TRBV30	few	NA	CAWSRDSAYEQYF	TGTGCCTGGAGTCGGGATTCGGCCTACGAGCAGTACTTC
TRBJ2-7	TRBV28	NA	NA	CASSTRTDRQYF	TGTGCCAGCAGTACGCGGACGGACCGGCAGTACTTC
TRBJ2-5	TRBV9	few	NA	CASSVGDRGSLQETQYF	TGTGCCAGCAGCGTAGGAGACCGGGGCAGCTTACAAGAGACCCAGTACTTC
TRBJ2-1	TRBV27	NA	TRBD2	CASTLGRTSGSADEQFF	TGTGCCAGCACCCTTGGTCGGACTAGCGGGAGTGCCGATGAGCAGTTCTTC
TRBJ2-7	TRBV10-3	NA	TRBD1	CAISESIGTETYEQYF	TGTGCCATCAGTGAGTCGATCGGGACAGAGACCTACGAGCAGTACTTC
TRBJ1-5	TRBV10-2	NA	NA	CASSYRDLQPQHF	TGCGCCAGCAGCTACAGGGATTTGCAGCCCCAGCATTTT
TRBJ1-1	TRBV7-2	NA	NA	CASSPKGGGGTEAFF	TGTGCCAGCAGCCCCAAAGGAGGGGGGGGGACTGAAGCTTTCTTT
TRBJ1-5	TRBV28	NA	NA	CASSTGRSVQPQHF	TGTGCCAGCAGTACAGGGCGGTCGGTCCAGCCCCAGCATTTT
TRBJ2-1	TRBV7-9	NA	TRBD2	CASSHGLAGGVEQFF	TGTGCCAGCAGCCACGGACTAGCGGGAGGGGTTGAGCAGTTCTTC
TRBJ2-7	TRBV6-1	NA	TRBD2	CASSEGGGSAYEQYF	TGTGCCAGCAGTGAAGGGGGGGGATCGGCCTACGAGCAGTACTTC
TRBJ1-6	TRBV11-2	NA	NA	CASSLSRTRNSPLHF	TGTGCCAGCAGCTTGAGTAGGACAAGAAATTCACCCCTCCACTTT
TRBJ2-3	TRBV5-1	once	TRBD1	CASSLSGGATTQYF	TGCGCCAGCAGCTTGTCAGGGGGCGCGACTACGCAGTATTTT
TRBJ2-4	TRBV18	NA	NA	CASSPQVAKNIQYF	TGTGCCAGCTCACCTCAGGTTGCCAAAAACATTCAGTACTTC
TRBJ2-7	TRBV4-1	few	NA	CASSQGPLGGSSYEQYF	TGCGCCAGCAGCCAAGGACCTTTGGGGGGCAGCTCCTACGAGCAGTACTTC
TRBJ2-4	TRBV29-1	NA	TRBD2	CSVGGGFGGIAKNIQYF	TGCAGCGTTGGCGGGGGGTTCGGGGGAATCGCCAAAAACATTCAGTACTTC
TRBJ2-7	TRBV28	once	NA	CASSPPAVAAYEQYF	TGTGCCAGCAGTCCCCCGGCGGTAGCCGCCTACGAGCAGTACTTC